This T cell receptor beta chain was documented in a study of cytomegalovirus exposure and HLA in healthy donors. Study outcomes and limitations: The study found most TCR sequences rare, yet found some public TCRs in many donors. It was approximately 150 TCR beta chains that were listed as cytomegalovirus-associated.

Worth noting for this clone: Its antigen is currently unknown.

The data were produced by immunoSEQ multiplex PCR, yet TCRdb's version contains in-frame clones alone and is incomplete. The table includes about 130,000 clones, around four fifths detected once. The germline V gene encodes CDR1 SGHDT and CDR2 YYEEEE. V lost 3 bases and J lost 3, with 19 bases in between. CDR3 length equals 17 residues. The TCR comes from a man aged 25 to 40 in good health and CMV-seropositive. The sequenced material came from PBMCs. The gene calls are TRBV5-6 and TRBJ2-4, with D perhaps matching TRBD1 (6 bases). In nucleotides, the CDR3 is TGTGCCAGCAGCTCCACGGGGCAGGGGCTTGGCAAAAACATTCAGTACTTC. Residues: CASSSTGQGLGKNIQYF.